Listed below are T cell receptor beta chains from one sample, sequenced in a study of blood T cells in healthy people across ages. TCRdb reprocessed the 5' RACE reads via MiXCR and lists one record per CDR3 protein. The sample lists fewer than 800,000 distinct CDR3 sequences, 32% occurring once. Specimen: blood. The receptors derive from a woman aged 80 or older in good health. CDR3s include the opening cysteine and the closing phenylalanine or tryptophan. The order of the fields is J gene, V gene, CDR3 protein.

J: TRBJ2-5
V: TRBV9
CDR3: CASSGPGGVETQYF

J: TRBJ2-3
V: TRBV6-2/TRBV6-3
CDR3: CASSYSFGSTDTQYF

J: TRBJ1-1
V: TRBV29-1
CDR3: CSGGQGRDTEAFF

J: TRBJ2-1
V: TRBV11-2
CDR3: CASSPVMWSEQFF

J: TRBJ1-1
V: TRBV11-2
CDR3: CASSLDQGRRNTEAFF

J: TRBJ2-1
V: TRBV15
CDR3: CATSTDRGRNEQFF

J: TRBJ2-7
V: TRBV3-1
CDR3: CASSQAGIASYEQYF

J: TRBJ2-1
V: TRBV2
CDR3: CASKISGGRDEQFF

J: TRBJ1-6
V: TRBV20-1
CDR3: CSARDLIWGVGSPLHF

J: TRBJ1-4
V: TRBV29-1
CDR3: CSVAIGVAEKLFF

J: TRBJ1-5
V: TRBV20-1
CDR3: CSARGHSNQPQHF

J: TRBJ2-6
V: TRBV20-1
CDR3: CSARGISGANVRTF

J: TRBJ1-6
V: TRBV14
CDR3: CASSQDLGGPWALHF

J: TRBJ2-1
V: TRBV5-1
CDR3: CASSLGGLAGAEQFF

J: TRBJ1-2
V: TRBV29-1
CDR3: CSALPGTGANGYTF

J: TRBJ2-1
V: TRBV4-1
CDR3: CASSREGPYNEQFF

J: TRBJ2-7
V: TRBV12-3/TRBV12-4
CDR3: CASSPIVGLAGTYEQYF

J: TRBJ2-5
V: TRBV5-1
CDR3: CASSFTGRGETQYF

J: TRBJ1-1
V: TRBV12-3/TRBV12-4
CDR3: CASSLSLQMNTEAFF

J: TRBJ2-2
V: TRBV5-5
CDR3: CASSFAQGTNTGERFF

J: TRBJ2-1
V: TRBV20-1
CDR3: CSATDLFSYNEQFF

J: TRBJ1-1
V: TRBV9
CDR3: CASSEGQTTKAFF